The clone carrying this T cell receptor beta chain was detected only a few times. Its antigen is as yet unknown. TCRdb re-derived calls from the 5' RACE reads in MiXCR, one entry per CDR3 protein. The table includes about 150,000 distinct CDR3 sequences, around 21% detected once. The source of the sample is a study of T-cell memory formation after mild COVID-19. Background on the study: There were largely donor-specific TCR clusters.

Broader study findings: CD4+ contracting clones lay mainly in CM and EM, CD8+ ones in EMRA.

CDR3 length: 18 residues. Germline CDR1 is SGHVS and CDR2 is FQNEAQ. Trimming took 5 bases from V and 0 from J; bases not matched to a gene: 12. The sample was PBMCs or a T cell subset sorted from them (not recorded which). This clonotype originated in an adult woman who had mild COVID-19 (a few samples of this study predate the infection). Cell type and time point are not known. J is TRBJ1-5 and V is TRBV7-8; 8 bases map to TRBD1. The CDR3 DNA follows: TGTGCCAGCAGCACACGGACAGGGCCCGCGTCTAGCAATCAGCCCCAGCATTTT. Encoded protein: CASSTRTGPASSNQPQHF.